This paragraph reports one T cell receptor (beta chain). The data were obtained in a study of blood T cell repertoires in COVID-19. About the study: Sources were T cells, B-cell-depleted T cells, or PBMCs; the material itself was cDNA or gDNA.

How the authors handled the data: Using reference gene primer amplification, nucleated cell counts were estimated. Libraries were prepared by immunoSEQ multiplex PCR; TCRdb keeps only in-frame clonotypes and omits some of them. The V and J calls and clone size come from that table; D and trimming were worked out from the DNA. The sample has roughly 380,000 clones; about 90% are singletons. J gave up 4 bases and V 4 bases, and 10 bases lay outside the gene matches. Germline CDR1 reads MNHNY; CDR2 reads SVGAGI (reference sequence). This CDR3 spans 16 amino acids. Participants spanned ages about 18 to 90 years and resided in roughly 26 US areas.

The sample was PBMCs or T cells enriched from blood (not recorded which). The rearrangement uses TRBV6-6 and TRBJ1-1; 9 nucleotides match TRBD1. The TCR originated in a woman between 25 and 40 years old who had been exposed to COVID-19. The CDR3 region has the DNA TGTGCCAGCAGTTTGTTTCCGGGACAGGGTGCCACTGAAGCTTTCTTT. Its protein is CASSLFPGQGATEAFF.